Listed below are T cell receptor beta chains from one sample, sequenced in a study of vaccination and CD4 T cells after COVID-19. TCRdb called the PCR reads again in MiXCR, with one record for every CDR3 protein. The table shows fewer than 13,000 distinct CDR3 sequences, with about 66% occurring only once. What these receptors recognize is not known. The specimen sequenced was CD4+ T cells from blood, cultured in vitro. The receptors were sampled from a human donor who had recovered from COVID-19. Both conserved end residues are part of each CDR3. D genes are given only for firm matches. The size of a clone is reported for some rows only, either as once, few or many, or as a class for expanded clones.

J gene | clone size | CDR3 length | V gene | D gene | CDR3 protein | CDR3 DNA
TRBJ1-1 | once | 13 | TRBV5-1 | - | CASSSTVNTEAFF | TGCGCCAGCAGCTCTACGGTGAACACTGAAGCTTTCTTT
TRBJ2-2 | - | 18 | TRBV7-7 | TRBD2 | CASSLRTSGGANTGELFF | TGTGCCAGCAGCTTACGGACTAGCGGGGGGGCAAACACCGGGGAGCTGTTTTTT
TRBJ1-5 | - | 15 | TRBV30 | TRBD1 | CAWGFQGAVNQPQHF | TGTGCCTGGGGATTCCAGGGGGCTGTTAATCAGCCCCAGCATTTT
TRBJ2-1 | - | 15 | TRBV20-1 | TRBD2 | CSARGGFRSYNEQFF | TGCAGTGCTAGGGGGGGGTTTAGGTCCTACAATGAGCAGTTCTTC
TRBJ2-2 | few | 13 | TRBV24-1 | - | CATSDRTFGELFF | TGTGCCACCAGTGACCGCACCTTCGGGGAGCTGTTTTTT
TRBJ2-5 | - | 14 | TRBV7-3 | - | CASSETADRETQYF | TGTGCCAGCAGCGAAACAGCTGACCGAGAGACCCAGTACTTC
TRBJ2-7 | - | 14 | TRBV12-3/TRBV12-4 | - | CASSSIGTSYEQYF | TGTGCCAGCAGTAGTATCGGGACCTCCTACGAGCAGTACTTC
TRBJ1-5 | - | 12 | TRBV12-5 | - | CASGLGTQPQHF | TGTGCTAGTGGTTTGGGGACTCAGCCCCAGCATTTT
TRBJ1-3 | - | 14 | TRBV2 | - | CASSGGTPGNTIYF | TGTGCCAGCAGTGGGGGGACTCCGGGAAACACCATATATTTT
TRBJ2-7 | - | 17 | TRBV28 | TRBD1 | CASSLLVGTGGRYEHYF | TGTGCCAGCAGTTTATTGGTAGGGACAGGGGGCAGGTACGAGCATTACTTC
TRBJ2-2 | - | 12 | TRBV2 | - | CASRLRGRELFF | TGTGCCAGCAGACTTCGTGGCCGGGAGCTGTTTTTT